This T cell receptor beta chain was captured in a study of blood T cell repertoires in COVID-19. Across the whole study: Some COVID-19 samples were acute and others convalescent; all came from the United States, Italy and Spain.

The CDR3 has 15 residues. Germline CDR1 and CDR2: MNHEY and SVGAGI. V shed 4 bases and J shed 3 bases, with 15 bases lying between them. This table comes from immunoSEQ multiplex PCR, and its TCRdb copy is limited to in-frame clones, with some not included. The data contain tens of thousands of clones, around 87% of them singletons. J is TRBJ1-2 and V is TRBV6-5; the D gene is possibly TRBD1 (5 bases). The sample taken for sequencing was peripheral blood. This clonotype was sampled from a woman in her fifties or sixties with active or convalescent COVID-19. The DNA of the CDR3 is TGTGCCAGCAGTTGGTTTGGGGGGTCGGACTATGGCTACACCTTC. It translates to CASSWFGGSDYGYTF.